This T cell receptor (beta chain) derives from a study of T cells in Graves' hyperthyroidism and ophthalmopathy. Trimming took 0 bases from V and 2 from J; bases not matched to a gene: 1. CDR3 length: 15 residues. The germline gives CDR1 SGDLS, CDR2 YYNGEE. Using RNA transcripts as the source, TCR beta CDR3 regions were amplified. TCR CDR3 regions were first amplified by RT-PCR with HTBI primers. TCRdb called the multiplex PCR reads again in MiXCR, with one record for every CDR3 protein. Of fewer than 650,000 distinct CDR3 sequences detected, 12% to 15% appear once; the ten largest clones hold more than 6%. Study outcomes and limitations: Ophthalmopathy onset followed model prediction by a median about six months. Stable hyperthyroidism was told apart from ophthalmopathy by a model built on 13 V-J features. Also found in blood were most expanded thyroid clonotypes above 0.001.

Turning to this clonotype: What it binds is unknown.

The study included ophthalmopathy patients with Clinical Activity Score at least 3, NOSPECS grade at least 4 and duration under 3 months. V and J are TRBV9 and TRBJ2-7, with 11 bases matching TRBD2. The receptor was isolated from a woman between 18 and 30 years old with Graves' ophthalmopathy. Specimen: blood. The CDR3 DNA is TGTGCCAGCAGCGTAGGGGGACTAGCGGCCTACGAGCAGTACTTC. Translated, it gives CASSVGGLAAYEQYF.